This T cell receptor beta chain appears in the sequencing data of a study of CD8+ T cells in alopecia areata. In each case, RNA was isolated and then reverse transcribed into cDNA as the sequencing template. Generated by immunoSEQ multiplex PCR, the TCRdb table keeps only in-frame clones and is missing some. Seen here are around 13,000 clones, about 70% observed once, and the top ten hold around 7%. The sample holds a few counts of this clone. With 5 bases clipped from V and 0 bases from J, the junction kept 2 bases outside the gene matches. The CDR3 is 16 residues long. In germline, CDR1 is KGHSH, CDR2 LQKENI. Treatment: oral pan-JAK inhibitor, 5-10 mg twice daily. Researchers gathered lesional scalp punch biopsies and peripheral blood from patients with alopecia areata.

This sequence originates from a human donor with alopecia areata. The chain joins TRBV18 to TRBJ2-3; 13 nucleotides align to TRBD2. This sample comprised skin, obtained at week 4, from a patient treated with tofacitinib. The CDR3 loop reads CASSSGLAGSTDTQYF. As DNA, the CDR3 is TGTGCCAGCTCATCGGGACTAGCGGGAAGCACAGATACGCAGTATTTT.